The clone carrying this T cell receptor (beta chain) has only one observation. This entry comes from a study of OX40 agonist ivuxolimab in advanced cancers. Some clones are missing from TCRdb's copy, which holds only in-frame ones; the method was immunoSEQ multiplex PCR. The table has about 27,000 clones, about 83% seen once. The V end was cut by 5 bases, the J end by 2 bases, with 10 bases between. CDR3 length equals 13 residues. The germline CDR1 and CDR2 sequences are SGHVS and FQNEAQ. The chain carries TRBV7-8 and TRBJ2-7; D remains unclear. The clonotype originates from an adult with an advanced solid tumor such as melanoma, head and neck, liver or kidney cancer. The material was CD4+ or CD8+ T cells sorted from blood, obtained in a trial of the OX40 agonist ivuxolimab. The CDR3 spells CASSPRNPYEQYF. As DNA, the CDR3 is TGTGCCAGCAGCCCCCGAAACCCCTACGAGCAGTACTTC.